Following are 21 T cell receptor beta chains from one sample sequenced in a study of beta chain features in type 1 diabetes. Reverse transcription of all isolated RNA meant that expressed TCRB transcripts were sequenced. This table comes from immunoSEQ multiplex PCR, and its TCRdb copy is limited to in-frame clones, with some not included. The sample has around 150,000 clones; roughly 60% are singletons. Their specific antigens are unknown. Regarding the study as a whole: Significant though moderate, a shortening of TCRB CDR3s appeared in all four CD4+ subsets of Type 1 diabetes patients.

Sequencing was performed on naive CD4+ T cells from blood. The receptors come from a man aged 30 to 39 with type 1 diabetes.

DNA of the CDR3: TGCAGCGTTGAGGGTTCCAAGGCGGGAAACACCATATATTTT. Amino acid sequence: CSVEGSKAGNTIYF. The gene calls are TRBV29-1 and TRBJ1-3; D call uncertain. The V end was cut by 3 bases, the J end by 4 bases, with 13 bases between. This CDR3 is built from 14 residues. CDR1 is SQVTM and CDR2 is ANQGSEA in the germline V gene.

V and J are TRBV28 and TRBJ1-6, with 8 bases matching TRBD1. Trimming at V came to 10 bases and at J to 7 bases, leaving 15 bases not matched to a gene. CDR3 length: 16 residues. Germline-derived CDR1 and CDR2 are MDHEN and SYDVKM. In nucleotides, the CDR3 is TGTGCCACCATTCCACCCACAGGGGGTGGAAATTCACCCCTCCACTTT. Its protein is CATIPPTGGGNSPLHF. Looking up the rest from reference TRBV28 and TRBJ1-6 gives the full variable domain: DVKVTQSSRYLVKRTGEKVFLECVQDMDHENMFWYRQDPGLGLRLIYFSYDVKMKEKGDIPEGYSVSREKKERFSLILESASTNQTSMYLCATIPPTGGGNSPLHFGNGTRLTVT.

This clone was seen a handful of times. CDR3 amino acids: CATNHQPGANVLTF. In DNA form, the CDR3 reads TGTGCCACGAACCACCAGCCTGGGGCCAACGTCCTGACTTTC. The genes are TRBV30 and TRBJ2-6; D uncertain. The CDR3 spans 14 residues. V lost 8 bases to trimming and J lost 2 bases, with 13 bases between them. Germline V gives CDR1 GTSNPN, CDR2 SVGIG (reference sequence).

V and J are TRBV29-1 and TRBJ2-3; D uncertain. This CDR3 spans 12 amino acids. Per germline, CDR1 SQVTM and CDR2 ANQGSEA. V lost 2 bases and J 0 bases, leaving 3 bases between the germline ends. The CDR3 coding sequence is TGCAGCGTTGAACAGAGCACAGATACGCAGTATTTT. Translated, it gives CSVEQSTDTQYF.

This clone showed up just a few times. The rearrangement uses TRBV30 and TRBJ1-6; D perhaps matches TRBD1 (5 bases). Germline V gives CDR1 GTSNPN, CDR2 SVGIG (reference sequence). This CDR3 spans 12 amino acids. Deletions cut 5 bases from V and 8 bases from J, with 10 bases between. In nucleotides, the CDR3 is TGTGCCTGGGAAACAGGTTATTCACCCCTCCACTTT. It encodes CAWETGYSPLHF.

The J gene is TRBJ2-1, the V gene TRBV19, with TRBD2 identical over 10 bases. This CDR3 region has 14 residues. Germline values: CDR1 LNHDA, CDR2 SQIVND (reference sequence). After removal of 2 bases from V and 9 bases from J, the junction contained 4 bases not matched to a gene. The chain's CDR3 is CASSIQRLAGEQFF. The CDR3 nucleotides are TGTGCCAGTAGTATACAGAGACTAGCGGGTGAGCAGTTCTTC.

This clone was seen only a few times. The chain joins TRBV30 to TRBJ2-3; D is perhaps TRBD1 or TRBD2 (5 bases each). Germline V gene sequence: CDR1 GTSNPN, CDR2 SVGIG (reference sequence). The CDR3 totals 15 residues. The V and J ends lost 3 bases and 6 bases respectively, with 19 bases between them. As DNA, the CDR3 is TGTGCCTGGAGCACCGGGACCCCTACATGGGATACGCAGTATTTT. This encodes CAWSTGTPTWDTQYF.

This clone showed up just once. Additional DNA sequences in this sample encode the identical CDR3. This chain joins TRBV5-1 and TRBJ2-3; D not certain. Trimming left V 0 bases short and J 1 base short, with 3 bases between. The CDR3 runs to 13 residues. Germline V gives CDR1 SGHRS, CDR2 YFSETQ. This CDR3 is CASSLAGTDTQYF. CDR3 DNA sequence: TGCGCCAGCAGCTTGGCTGGCACAGATACGCAGTATTTT.

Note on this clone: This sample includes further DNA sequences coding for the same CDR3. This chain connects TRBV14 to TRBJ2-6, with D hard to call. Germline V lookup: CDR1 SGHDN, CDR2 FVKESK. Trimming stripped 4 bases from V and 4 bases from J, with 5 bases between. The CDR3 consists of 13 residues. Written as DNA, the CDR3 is TGTGCCAGCAGCCGTGCCGGGGCCAACGTCCTGACTTTC. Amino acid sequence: CASSRAGANVLTF.

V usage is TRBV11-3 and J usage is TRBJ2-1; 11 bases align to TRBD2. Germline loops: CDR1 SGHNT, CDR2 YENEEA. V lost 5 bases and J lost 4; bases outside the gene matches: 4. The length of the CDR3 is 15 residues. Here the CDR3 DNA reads TGTGCCAGCAGCACCGGGACTAGCGGATACAATGAGCAGTTCTTC. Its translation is CASSTGTSGYNEQFF.

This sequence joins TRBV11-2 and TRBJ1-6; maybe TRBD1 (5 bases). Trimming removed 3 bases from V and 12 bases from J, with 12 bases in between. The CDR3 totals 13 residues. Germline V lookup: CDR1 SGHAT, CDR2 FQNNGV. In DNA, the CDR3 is TGTGCCAGCAGCTTTTCAGGGTGGGAACCCCTCCACTTT. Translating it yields CASSFSGWEPLHF.

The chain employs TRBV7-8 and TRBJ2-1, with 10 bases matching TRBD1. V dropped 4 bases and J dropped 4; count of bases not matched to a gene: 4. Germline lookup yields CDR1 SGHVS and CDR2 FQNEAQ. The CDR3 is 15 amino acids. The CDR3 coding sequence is TGTGCCAGCAGCTGGGACAGGGGAGGGTACAATGAGCAGTTCTTC. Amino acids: CASSWDRGGYNEQFF.

In nucleotides, the CDR3 is TGCAGCGCGACTAGCACCTACGAGCAGTACTTC. As protein: CSATSTYEQYF. The chain carries TRBV29-1 and TRBJ2-7; 7 bases are a match to TRBD2. Germline lookup yields CDR1 SQVTM and CDR2 ANQGSEA. V shed 7 bases, J shed 2 bases, and the junction held 2 bases outside the gene matches. This CDR3 is built from 11 residues.

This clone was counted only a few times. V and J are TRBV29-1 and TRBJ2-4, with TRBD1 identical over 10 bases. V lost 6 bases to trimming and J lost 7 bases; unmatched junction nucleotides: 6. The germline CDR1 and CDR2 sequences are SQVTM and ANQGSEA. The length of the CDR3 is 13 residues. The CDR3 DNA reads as TGCAGCGTCGGACAGGGGGAGGGGAACATTCAGTACTTC. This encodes CSVGQGEGNIQYF.

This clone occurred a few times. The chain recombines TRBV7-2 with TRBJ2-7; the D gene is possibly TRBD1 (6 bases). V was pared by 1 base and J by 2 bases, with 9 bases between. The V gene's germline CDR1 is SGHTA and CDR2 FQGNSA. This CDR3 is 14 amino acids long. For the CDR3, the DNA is TGTGCCAGCAGCTTAGAGACAGGCCCCTACGAGCAGTACTTC. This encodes CASSLETGPYEQYF.

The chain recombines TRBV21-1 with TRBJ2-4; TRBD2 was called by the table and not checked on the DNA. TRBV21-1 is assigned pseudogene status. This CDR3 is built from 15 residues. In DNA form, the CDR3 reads TGTGCCAGTCGATCGCGGCCGCTAGCCAAAAACATTCAGTACTTC. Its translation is CASRSRPLAKNIQYF.

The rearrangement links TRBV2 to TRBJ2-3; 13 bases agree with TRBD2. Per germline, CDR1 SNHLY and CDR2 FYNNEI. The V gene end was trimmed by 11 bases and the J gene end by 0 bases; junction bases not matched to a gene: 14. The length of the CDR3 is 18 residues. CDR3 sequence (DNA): TGTGCCGGAGGGTCCAGACTAGCGGGGGGACCTAGCACAGATACGCAGTATTTT. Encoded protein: CAGGSRLAGGPSTDTQYF.

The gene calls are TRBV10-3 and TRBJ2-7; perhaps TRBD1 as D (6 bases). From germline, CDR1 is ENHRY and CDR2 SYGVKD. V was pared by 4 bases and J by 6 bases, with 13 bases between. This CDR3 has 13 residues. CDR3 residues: CAISGEQGIEQYF. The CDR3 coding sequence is TGTGCCATCAGTGGCGAACAGGGCATCGAGCAGTACTTC.

DNA for the CDR3: TGCAGCGTAAGGGAGGGGGCCATCATCACAGATACGCAGTATTTT. As protein: CSVREGAIITDTQYF. The rearrangement joins TRBV29-1 to TRBJ2-3; D is tentatively TRBD1 or TRBD2 (7 bases each). The CDR3 contains 15 residues. From germline, CDR1 is SQVTM and CDR2 ANQGSEA. The V end lost 6 bases, the J end lost 2 bases, and 18 bases lay between the germline ends.

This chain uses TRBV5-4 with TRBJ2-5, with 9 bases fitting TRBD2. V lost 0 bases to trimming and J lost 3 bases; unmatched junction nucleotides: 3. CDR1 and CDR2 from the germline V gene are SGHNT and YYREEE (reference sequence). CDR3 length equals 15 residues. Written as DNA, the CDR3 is TGTGCCAGCAGCTTGGCAGGGACTAGCAAAGAGACCCAGTACTTC. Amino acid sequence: CASSLAGTSKETQYF.

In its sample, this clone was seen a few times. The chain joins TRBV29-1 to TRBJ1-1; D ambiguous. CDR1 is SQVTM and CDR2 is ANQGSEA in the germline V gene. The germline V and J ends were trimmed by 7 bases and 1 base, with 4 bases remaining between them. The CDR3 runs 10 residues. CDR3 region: CSGTNTEAFF. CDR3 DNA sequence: TGCAGCGGAACGAACACTGAAGCTTTCTTT.